This TCR beta chain was obtained from a study of breast tumors, draining lymph nodes, adjacent tissues. Study findings and constraints: Findings are consistent with lymph node origin and intratumoral expansion of most tumor T cells. Tumor repertoires ranked between lymph nodes and nontumor tissue in diversity, with V and J gene preferences.

CDR3 length: 17 residues. CDR1 and CDR2 (germline): LNHDA, SQIVND (reference sequence). This clonotype was found many times. The antigen is not known. Since a much larger clone is just one base distant, this may be a read error. Axillary draining lymph nodes of breast cancer patients supplied the node samples. TCRdb re-called the multiplex PCR reads with MiXCR, one entry per CDR3 protein. The table lists about 230,000 distinct CDR3 sequences, roughly 32% of them singletons. This receptor was obtained from a female donor with breast cancer. Some clones in this sample may be carry-over from other donors' samples. The V gene is TRBV19, the J gene TRBJ2-3; 8 bases are a match to TRBD1. Sequenced input: axillary lymph node tissue. The CDR3, as DNA: TGTACCAGTAGAGACAGGGGAGGCGGGAACCAGATAGATACGCAGTATTTT. This sequence encodes CTSRDRGGGNQIDTQYF.